This is a list of T cell receptor beta chains from one sample in a study of monozygotic twins with inflammatory bowel disease. With the 5' RACE reads reprocessed, TCRdb shows one record per CDR3 protein and no DNA. The sample holds 420,000 or so distinct CDR3 sequences. The source material was blood. The receptor source for this set is a human donor with ulcerative colitis or Crohn's disease, or a healthy co-twin of an affected twin (not recorded which). The CDR3 runs from the conserved cysteine through the conserved F or W.

cdr3_aa: CAIMGGDTYEQYF
j_call: TRBJ2-7
v_call: TRBV10-3

cdr3_aa: CSVHRTGVLADNYGYTF
j_call: TRBJ1-2
v_call: TRBV29-1

cdr3_aa: CASSTTGGTYNEQFF
j_call: TRBJ2-1
v_call: TRBV7-8

cdr3_aa: CASSIGASGNIQYF
j_call: TRBJ2-5
v_call: TRBV19

cdr3_aa: CASQKQETQYF
j_call: TRBJ2-5
v_call: TRBV3-1

cdr3_aa: CASSTLTGTLRGGEQFF
j_call: TRBJ2-1
v_call: TRBV19

cdr3_aa: CASSPGLAESTDTQYF
j_call: TRBJ2-3
v_call: TRBV28

cdr3_aa: CASSFDRIAYEQYF
j_call: TRBJ2-7
v_call: TRBV27

cdr3_aa: CASSRGGRAGTDTQYF
j_call: TRBJ2-3
v_call: TRBV18

cdr3_aa: CASSAVAGVRNEQFF
j_call: TRBJ2-1
v_call: TRBV5-1

cdr3_aa: CASIGLPGETQYF
j_call: TRBJ2-5
v_call: TRBV2

cdr3_aa: CASKERSSTDTQYF
j_call: TRBJ2-3
v_call: TRBV19

cdr3_aa: CSARDGRLPSYEQYF
j_call: TRBJ2-7
v_call: TRBV20-1